The clone carrying this TCR beta chain occurred a few times. This sample was taken from a study of beta chain features in type 1 diabetes. Sequencing targeted expressed TCRB transcripts, as all isolated RNA had been reverse transcribed. Clones were read by immunoSEQ multiplex PCR, and TCRdb kept only the in-frame ones, dropping some. The sample contains roughly 610,000 clones, roughly a sixth of which appear only once. Sequenced sample: naive CD4+ T cells from blood. The TCR comes from a man between 18 and 29 years old in good health.

The CDR3 region is CASRDLAGGVDTQYF. The DNA for the CDR3 is TGTGCCAGCAGAGATTTAGCGGGAGGCGTGGATACGCAGTATTTT. The V call is TRBV28, the J call TRBJ2-3; 10 bases line up with TRBD2. CDR1 and CDR2 from the germline V gene are MDHEN and SYDVKM. The ends lost 6 bases at V and 6 bases at J; junction bases unmatched: 9. The CDR3 has 15 residues. Supplemented by reference TRBV28 and TRBJ2-3, the full variable domain reads DVKVTQSSRYLVKRTGEKVFLECVQDMDHENMFWYRQDPGLGLRLIYFSYDVKMKEKGDIPEGYSVSREKKERFSLILESASTNQTSMYLCASRDLAGGVDTQYFGPGTRLTVL.